This T cell receptor (beta chain) was sequenced in a study of metastatic and nonmetastatic thyroid tumors. Study overall: Repertoires were compared across blood and tumor or nodule tissue from malignant and benign thyroid patients.

This CDR3 comprises 14 residues. CDR1 DFQATT and CDR2 SNEGSKA come from the germline V gene (reference sequence). V lost 2 bases and J 7 bases, leaving 15 bases between the germline ends. TCRdb re-processed the PCR reads through MiXCR. The table records roughly 41,000 clones, approximately 15% of them present only once. Treatment of any kind had been given to no patient before thyroid surgery. The TCR comes from a female donor with papillary thyroid cancer or a benign thyroid nodule (not recorded which). Some clones in this sample may be carry-over from other donors' samples. The chain employs TRBV20-1 and TRBJ1-5; possible D gene TRBD1, 6 bases. Sequencing used blood. The CDR3 nucleotides are TGCAGTGCTAGAACTACAGGGATCGGCCAGCCCCAGCATTTT. Residues: CSARTTGIGQPQHF.